These T cell receptor beta chains were read from a single sample in a study of OX40 agonist ivuxolimab in advanced cancers. TCRdb keeps only in-frame clones here, not all; method: immunoSEQ multiplex PCR. The table shows under 75,000 clones, with around 90% occurring only once. The specimen was CD4+ or CD8+ T cells sorted from blood, collected in a trial of the OX40 agonist ivuxolimab. These receptors came from an adult with an advanced solid tumor such as melanoma, head and neck, liver or kidney cancer. CDR3s include the opening cysteine and the closing phenylalanine or tryptophan. D genes are given only for firm matches. Size is omitted from some rows. Given values are once, few, many or a class for expanded clones.

TRBV7-2,-,-,TRBJ2-5,CASSYLGGFQQETQYF,TGTGCCAGCAGCTATTTGGGGGGATTTCAGCAAGAGACCCAGTACTTC
TRBV4-3,-,-,TRBJ2-1,CASSQDRTLPALEQFF,TGCGCCAGCAGCCAAGATCGGACTCTACCGGCTCTTGAGCAGTTCTTC
TRBV27,-,TRBD2,TRBJ2-7,CASSSGLEVYEQYF,TGTGCCAGTTCCTCGGGACTAGAGGTCTACGAGCAGTACTTC
TRBV5-4,-,TRBD2,TRBJ2-7,CASSLGAGAAYEQYF,TGTGCCAGCAGCTTAGGAGCGGGAGCGGCCTACGAGCAGTACTTC
TRBV4-1,-,-,TRBJ1-5,CASSQAPGLNQPQHF,TGCGCCAGCAGCCAAGCTCCGGGGTTAAATCAGCCCCAGCATTTT
TRBV5-6,few,-,TRBJ2-5,CASSTPPTGIGRETQYF,TGTGCCAGCAGCACTCCTCCCACAGGGATTGGGCGAGAGACCCAGTACTTC
TRBV7-3,-,TRBD1,TRBJ2-7,CASSLTGQGRDEQYF,TGTGCCAGCAGCTTAACGGGACAGGGAAGAGACGAGCAGTACTTC
TRBV19,-,-,TRBJ2-1,CASSSLSLGGGEQFF,TGTGCCAGTAGCAGCCTTTCACTAGGCGGCGGTGAGCAGTTCTTC
TRBV4-1,few,TRBD2,TRBJ2-7,CASSQDLAGTYEQYF,TGCGCCAGCAGCCAAGATTTAGCGGGGACCTACGAGCAGTACTTC
TRBV2,few,-,TRBJ1-2,CASSDATVYGYTF,TGTGCCAGCAGTGATGCGACAGTCTATGGCTACACCTTC
TRBV5-3,once,-,TRBJ1-1,CARSLAQRTNTEAFF,TGTGCCAGAAGCTTGGCCCAGCGGACGAACACTGAAGCTTTCTTT
TRBV30,-,TRBD1,TRBJ1-2,CAWSVPRQGTYGYTF,TGTGCCTGGAGTGTACCGAGACAGGGGACCTATGGCTACACCTTC
TRBV10-2,-,TRBD2,TRBJ2-1,CASSDPLADPYNEQFF,TGCGCCAGCAGTGACCCACTAGCGGACCCCTACAATGAGCAGTTCTTC
TRBV30,-,TRBD1,TRBJ1-4,CAWSVTGALSEKLFF,TGTGCCTGGAGTGTAACAGGGGCCCTCAGTGAAAAACTGTTTTTT
TRBV28,-,TRBD1,TRBJ1-2,CASSPATGEVNYGYTF,TGTGCCAGCAGTCCCGCCACAGGGGAGGTCAACTATGGCTACACCTTC
TRBV7-9,-,TRBD2,TRBJ2-3,CASIYGLAGAADTQYF,TGTGCCAGCATCTACGGACTAGCGGGAGCTGCAGATACGCAGTATTTT
TRBV4-1,-,-,TRBJ2-2,CASSPISGELFF,TGCGCCAGCAGCCCCATTTCCGGGGAGCTGTTTTTT
TRBV28,-,-,TRBJ1-2,CASSPLTGYMRDGYTF,TGTGCCAGCAGTCCTTTAACCGGATATATGCGGGATGGCTACACCTTC
TRBV5-6,-,-,TRBJ2-4,CASSFSSKNIQYF,TGTGCCAGCAGCTTCTCGTCCAAAAACATTCAGTACTTC
TRBV27,-,-,TRBJ2-1,CASSGGRDSYNEQFF,TGTGCCAGCAGTGGGGGCCGGGACTCCTACAATGAGCAGTTCTTC
TRBV6-6,once,-,TRBJ1-1,CASSYPSPYRNTEAFF,TGTGCCAGCAGTTACCCTTCCCCATACCGAAACACTGAAGCTTTCTTT
TRBV7-9,-,-,TRBJ2-1,CASIPTMGGNDHEQFF,TGTGCCAGCATCCCAACGATGGGCGGGAACGACCATGAGCAGTTCTTC
TRBV5-1,-,TRBD1,TRBJ2-7,CASQGQGPDEQYF,TGCGCCAGCCAAGGACAGGGTCCGGACGAGCAGTACTTC
TRBV6-1,-,-,TRBJ2-7,CASRDPRGPNYEQYF,TGTGCCAGCAGGGATCCCCGAGGACCAAATTACGAGCAGTACTTC
TRBV7-3,-,-,TRBJ2-7,CASSPDRYEQYF,TGTGCCAGCAGCCCGGACAGATACGAGCAGTACTTC
TRBV5-6,-,-,TRBJ2-2,CASSLDGRGRTGELFF,TGTGCCAGCAGCTTGGACGGCAGGGGTCGGACCGGGGAGCTGTTTTTT
TRBV7-9,-,-,TRBJ2-7,CASSPRGTSSYEQYF,TGTGCCAGCAGCCCTCGCGGGACGAGCTCCTACGAGCAGTACTTC
TRBV9,-,-,TRBJ2-1,CASSPRGLDEQFF,TGTGCCAGCAGCCCCCGGGGTCTCGATGAGCAGTTCTTC
TRBV5-1,-,TRBD2,TRBJ2-7,CASSSGLAVYEQYF,TGCGCCAGCAGCTCGGGACTAGCGGTCTACGAGCAGTACTTC
TRBV10-3,-,-,TRBJ2-1,CAISEISYPRSREQFF,TGTGCCATCAGTGAGATCAGCTATCCCAGATCTAGGGAGCAGTTCTTC
TRBV28,-,-,TRBJ2-7,CASSNRDIFYEQYF,TGTGCCAGCAGTAACCGGGACATCTTCTACGAGCAGTACTTC
TRBV7-9,-,-,TRBJ2-7,CASSLVEAYEQYF,TGTGCCAGCAGCTTAGTAGAGGCCTACGAGCAGTACTTC